The 15 T cell receptor beta chains given below trace back to one sample, sequenced in a study of pediatric ulcerative colitis (dated by TCRdb to about 2019). Receptor amplification or capture employed the immunoSEQ multiplex PCR assay. TCRdb provides this immuneACCESS table in a form limited to in-frame rearrangements. Some clones are lacking; in checked studies, under half of them reflect an unresolved V gene, and why the rest are absent is not known. For this sample there are about 36,000 clones; roughly 80% appear just once. Roughly 24% of the sample goes to the ten largest clones. Sequences were obtained from blood. The receptors were gathered from a girl aged 10 to 17 with moderate ulcerative colitis.

The rearrangement uses TRBV23-1 and TRBJ1-1, with D possibly matching TRBD1 (6 bases). TRBV23-1 is treated as an ORF (open reading frame) with a function not yet certain. The germline V and J ends were trimmed by 4 bases and 5 bases, with 26 bases remaining between them. This CDR3 is 18 amino acids long. The CDR3 protein is CASSRQEGVGARDTEAFF. For the CDR3, the DNA is TGCGCCAGCAGTCGCCAAGAGGGGGTGGGGGCTAGGGATACTGAAGCTTTCTTT.

The chain has TRBV30 and TRBJ2-5; 7 bases fit TRBD1. This CDR3 has 13 amino acids. V shed 4 bases, J shed 1 base, and the junction held 3 bases outside the gene matches. Per germline, CDR1 GTSNPN and CDR2 SVGIG (reference sequence). The CDR3 coding sequence is TGTGCCTGGATAAGGACAGGCCAAGAGACCCAGTACTTC. This encodes CAWIRTGQETQYF.

This chain uses TRBV9 with TRBJ1-4, with 8 bases identical to TRBD1. Losses at the gene ends were 2 bases for V and 8 bases for J; bases not matched to a gene: 8. The germline V gene has CDR1 SGDLS and CDR2 YYNGEE. The CDR3 consists of 15 residues. As DNA, the CDR3 is TGTGCCAGCAGCGTTGGGCAGGGGGCGTTAGAAAAACTGTTTTTT. It encodes CASSVGQGALEKLFF.

The chain carries TRBV2 and TRBJ1-2; D remains unclear. Germline-derived CDR1 and CDR2 are SNHLY and FYNNEI. The CDR3 runs 14 residues. Trimming pared 9 bases from V and 0 bases from J, leaving 14 bases between. Written as DNA, the CDR3 is TGTGCCAGTTTAGCGGCGGAAGCTAACTATGGCTACACCTTC. Protein: CASLAAEANYGYTF.

CDR3 in amino acids: CASSSERGETQYF. CDR3 DNA sequence: TGTGCCAGCAGCTCAGAGAGGGGAGAGACCCAGTACTTC. V usage is TRBV11-2 and J usage is TRBJ2-5; either TRBD1 or TRBD2 may fit D (5 bases each). V lost 4 bases and J lost 4, with 10 bases in between. The V gene's germline CDR1 is SGHAT and CDR2 FQNNGV. The length of the CDR3 is 13 residues.

In the case of this clone: One end of the junction fails to match germline, which may point to a read error. This sequence joins TRBV10-2 and TRBJ2-3, with a possible D match to TRBD1 (5 bases). This CDR3 comprises 12 residues. CDR1 is WSHSY and CDR2 is SAAADI in the germline V gene. CDR3 loop: CASSPDRRQMGF. CDR3 in DNA: TGCGCCAGCAGTCCTGACCGCAGACAGATGGGGTTT.

This clone was seen once. J is TRBJ1-1 and V is TRBV15; D gene unclear. This CDR3 is built from 15 residues. Looked up from germline, CDR1 is LNHNV and CDR2 is YYDKDF (reference sequence). V dropped 1 base and J dropped 5 bases, with 14 bases sitting between them. The CDR3 nucleotides are TGTGCCACCAGCAGAGTTGGGAAGGGAGGGACTGAAGCTTTCTTT. Encoded protein: CATSRVGKGGTEAFF.

V usage is TRBV6-6 and J usage is TRBJ1-1, with D perhaps TRBD1 (5 bases). Germline assignment: CDR1 MNHNY and CDR2 SVGAGI (reference sequence). CDR3 size: 15 residues. V lost 5 bases and J lost 4, with 17 bases in between. The CDR3 nucleotides are TGTGCCAGCAGTCAAGACAGTTTCAGCGGCACTGAAGCTTTCTTT. Translating it yields CASSQDSFSGTEAFF.

V gene TRBV6-5 combines with J gene TRBJ2-7, with TRBD1 matching 8 bases. CDR3 length: 14 amino acids. Germline V gives CDR1 MNHEY, CDR2 SVGAGI. With V trimmed by 8 bases and J by 2 bases, 8 bases remained unmatched. The CDR3 nucleotides are TGTGCCAGCGTACGGACAGGGAATCCCTACGAGCAGTACTTC. Translated: CASVRTGNPYEQYF.

The CDR3: CASSQVDYSYNEQFF. In DNA, the CDR3 is TGCGCCAGCAGCCAAGTTGACTATTCATACAATGAGCAGTTCTTC. The chain uses TRBV4-1 and TRBJ2-1; tentative D call: TRBD2 (5 bases). Trimming took off 1 base at V and 4 bases at J, with 11 bases between the two ends. CDR1 MGHRA and CDR2 YSYEKL come from the germline V gene. The CDR3 has 15 amino acids.

The V call is TRBV28, the J call TRBJ1-5, with TRBD1 matching over 10 bases. The CDR3 spans 15 residues. Germline lookup yields CDR1 MDHEN and CDR2 SYDVKM. With V trimmed by 7 bases and J by 8 bases, 11 bases remained unmatched. CDR3 DNA: TGTGCCAGCACCGATGCCGGGACAGGGGAGGAGCCCCAGCATTTT. Translated, it gives CASTDAGTGEEPQHF.

The chain has TRBV18 and TRBJ1-1; D uncertain. Looked up from germline, CDR1 is KGHSH and CDR2 is LQKENI. The CDR3 is made up of 13 amino acids. V lost 3 bases, J lost 0 bases, and 5 bases lay in between. The CDR3: CASSPPMNTEAFF. CDR3 bases: TGTGCCAGCTCACCTCCTATGAACACTGAAGCTTTCTTT.

This rearrangement joins TRBV12-5 to TRBJ2-3; TRBD2 aligns across 8 bases. The CDR3 consists of 15 residues. The V gene end was trimmed by 6 bases and the J gene end by 2 bases; junction bases not matched to a gene: 7. The germline V gene encodes CDR1 LGHNT and CDR2 FRNRAP. CDR3 sequence: CASGKGLVDTDTQYF. Here the CDR3 DNA reads TGTGCTAGTGGGAAGGGACTAGTAGACACAGATACGCAGTATTTT.

V usage is TRBV30 and J usage is TRBJ2-1; 7 bases align to TRBD1. Germline CDR1 is GTSNPN and CDR2 is SVGIG (reference sequence). The CDR3 covers 12 residues. V trimming: 2 bases; J trimming: 8 bases; junction bases outside the gene matches: 3. The CDR3 sequence is CAWSRQGDEQFF. CDR3 nucleotide sequence: TGTGCCTGGAGTAGACAGGGCGATGAGCAGTTCTTC.

The CDR3 region is CASSLDQGNTEAFF. CDR3 nucleotide sequence: TGTGCCAGCAGCTTAGATCAGGGGAACACTGAAGCTTTCTTT. This sequence joins TRBV11-2 and TRBJ1-1; TRBD1 might be the D (5 bases). The V end was cut by 0 bases, the J end by 1 base, with 6 bases between. The CDR3 has 14 amino acids. Germline V gene data show CDR1 as SGHAT and CDR2 as FQNNGV.